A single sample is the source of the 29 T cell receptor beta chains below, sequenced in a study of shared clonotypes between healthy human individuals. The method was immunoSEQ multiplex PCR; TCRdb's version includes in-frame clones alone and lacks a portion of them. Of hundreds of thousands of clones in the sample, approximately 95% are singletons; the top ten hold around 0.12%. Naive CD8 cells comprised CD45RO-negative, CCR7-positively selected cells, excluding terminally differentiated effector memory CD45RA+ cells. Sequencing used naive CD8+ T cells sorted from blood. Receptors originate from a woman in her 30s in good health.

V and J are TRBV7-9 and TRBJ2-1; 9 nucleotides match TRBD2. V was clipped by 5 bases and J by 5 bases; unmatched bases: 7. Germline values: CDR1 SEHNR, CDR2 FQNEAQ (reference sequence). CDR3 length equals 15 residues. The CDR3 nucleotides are TGTGCCAGCAGCCCCGAGCGGGAGGCAGACAATGAGCAGTTCTTC. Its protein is CASSPEREADNEQFF.

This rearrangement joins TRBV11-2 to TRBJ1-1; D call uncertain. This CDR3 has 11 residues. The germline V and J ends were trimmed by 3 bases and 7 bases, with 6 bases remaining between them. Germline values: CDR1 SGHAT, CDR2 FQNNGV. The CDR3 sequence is CASSLGYEAFF. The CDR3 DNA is TGTGCCAGCAGCTTGGGATATGAAGCTTTCTTT.

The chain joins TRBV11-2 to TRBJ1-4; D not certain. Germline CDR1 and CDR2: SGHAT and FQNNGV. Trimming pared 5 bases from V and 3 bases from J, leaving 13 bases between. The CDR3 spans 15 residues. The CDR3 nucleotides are TGTGCCAGCAGCCCCCCGGGGTTGGCTAATGAAAAACTGTTTTTT. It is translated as CASSPPGLANEKLFF.

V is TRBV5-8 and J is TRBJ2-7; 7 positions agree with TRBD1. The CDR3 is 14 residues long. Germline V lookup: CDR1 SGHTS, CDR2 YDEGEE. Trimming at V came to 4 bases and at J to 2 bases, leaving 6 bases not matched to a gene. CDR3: CASSKDRDAYEQYF. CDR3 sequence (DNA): TGTGCCAGCAGCAAAGACAGGGACGCCTACGAGCAGTACTTC.

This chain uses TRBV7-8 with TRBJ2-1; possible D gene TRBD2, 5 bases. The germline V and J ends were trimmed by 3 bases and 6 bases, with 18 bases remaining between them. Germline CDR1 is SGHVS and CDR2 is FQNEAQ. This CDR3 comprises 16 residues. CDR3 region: CASSLWADSYRNEQFF. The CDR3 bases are TGTGCCAGCAGCTTGTGGGCGGACTCTTACCGCAATGAGCAGTTCTTC.

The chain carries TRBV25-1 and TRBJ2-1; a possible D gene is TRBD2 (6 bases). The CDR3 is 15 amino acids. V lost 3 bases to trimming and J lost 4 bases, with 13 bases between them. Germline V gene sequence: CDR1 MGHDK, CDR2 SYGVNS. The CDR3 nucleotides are TGTGCCAGCAGTGACGGGTACGGACTATACAATGAGCAGTTCTTC. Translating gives CASSDGYGLYNEQFF.

The CDR3 region is CASSLELAKGSYEQYF. The CDR3, as DNA: TGTGCCAGCAGCTTAGAACTAGCGAAGGGGTCCTACGAGCAGTACTTC. The chain recombines TRBV7-9 with TRBJ2-7, with TRBD2 matching 7 bases. The V and J ends lost 1 base and 1 base, in that order; junction bases with no gene match: 7. CDR1 is SEHNR and CDR2 is FQNEAQ in the germline V gene (reference sequence). CDR3 length: 16 amino acids.

DNA for the CDR3: TGTGCCAGCAGCTTGTCGTACACATCGTACCAAGAGACCCAGTACTTC. Its protein is CASSLSYTSYQETQYF. V and J are TRBV5-6 and TRBJ2-5; D gene unclear. The CDR3 contains 16 residues. V gave up 1 base and J gave up 0 bases, with 13 bases separating them. The germline V gene encodes CDR1 SGHDT and CDR2 YYEEEE.

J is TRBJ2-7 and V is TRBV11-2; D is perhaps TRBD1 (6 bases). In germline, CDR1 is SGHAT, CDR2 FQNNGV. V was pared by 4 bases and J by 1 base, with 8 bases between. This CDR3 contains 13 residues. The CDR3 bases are TGTGCCAGCAGCTCAACAGGGTCCTACGAGCAGTACTTC. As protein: CASSSTGSYEQYF.

The CDR3 protein is CASSRKGIAYEQYF. DNA for the CDR3: TGTGCCAGCAGTCGTAAGGGGATAGCCTACGAGCAGTACTTC. V gene TRBV7-9 combines with J gene TRBJ2-7, with D possibly being TRBD1 (5 bases). This CDR3 has 14 residues. Germline CDR1 reads SEHNR; CDR2 reads FQNEAQ (reference sequence). The V gene lost 6 bases and the J gene lost 2 bases, with 14 bases spanning the gap.

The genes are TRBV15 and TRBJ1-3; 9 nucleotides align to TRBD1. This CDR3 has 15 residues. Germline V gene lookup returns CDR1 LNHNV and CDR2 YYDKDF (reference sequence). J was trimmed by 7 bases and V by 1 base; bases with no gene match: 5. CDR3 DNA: TGTGCCACCAGCAGAGGCGGGACAGGGAGTAACACCATATATTTT. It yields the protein CATSRGGTGSNTIYF.

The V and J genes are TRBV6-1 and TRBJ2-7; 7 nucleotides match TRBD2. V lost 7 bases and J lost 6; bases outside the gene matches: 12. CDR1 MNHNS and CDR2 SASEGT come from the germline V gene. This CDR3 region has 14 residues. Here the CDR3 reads CASTLAGVGVEQYF. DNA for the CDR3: TGTGCCAGCACCCTGGCGGGGGTAGGGGTCGAGCAGTACTTC.

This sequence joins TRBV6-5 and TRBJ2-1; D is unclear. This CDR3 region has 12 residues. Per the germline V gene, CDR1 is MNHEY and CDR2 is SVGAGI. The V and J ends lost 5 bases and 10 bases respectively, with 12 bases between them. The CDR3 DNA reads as TGTGCCAGCAGTACGAACAGTCGGGAGCAGTTCTTC. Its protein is CASSTNSREQFF.

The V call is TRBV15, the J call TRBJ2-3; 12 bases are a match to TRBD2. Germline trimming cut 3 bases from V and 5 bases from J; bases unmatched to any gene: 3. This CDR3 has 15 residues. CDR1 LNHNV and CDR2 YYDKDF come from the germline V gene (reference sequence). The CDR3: CATSSGLAGLDTQYF. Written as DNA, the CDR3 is TGTGCCACCAGCAGCGGACTAGCGGGACTAGATACGCAGTATTTT.

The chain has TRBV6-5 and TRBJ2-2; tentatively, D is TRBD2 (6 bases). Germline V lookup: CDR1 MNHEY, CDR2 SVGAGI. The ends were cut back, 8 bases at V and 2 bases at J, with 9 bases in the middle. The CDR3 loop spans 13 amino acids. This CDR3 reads CASGDLNTGELFF. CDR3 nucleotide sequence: TGTGCCAGCGGGGACTTAAACACCGGGGAGCTGTTTTTT.

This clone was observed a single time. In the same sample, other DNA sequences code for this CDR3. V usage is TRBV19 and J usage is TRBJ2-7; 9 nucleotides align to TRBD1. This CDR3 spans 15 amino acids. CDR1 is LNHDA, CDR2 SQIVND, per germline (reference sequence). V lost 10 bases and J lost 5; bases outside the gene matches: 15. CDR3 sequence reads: CATTSHGQGPDEQYF. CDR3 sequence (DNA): TGTGCCACCACCTCACACGGACAGGGGCCGGACGAGCAGTACTTC.

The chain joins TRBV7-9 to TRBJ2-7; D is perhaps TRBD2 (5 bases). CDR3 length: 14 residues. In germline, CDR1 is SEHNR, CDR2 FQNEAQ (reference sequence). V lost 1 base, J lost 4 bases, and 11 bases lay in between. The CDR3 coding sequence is TGTGCCAGCAGCTTAGTAGTTCCGGGATACGAGCAGTACTTC. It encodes CASSLVVPGYEQYF.

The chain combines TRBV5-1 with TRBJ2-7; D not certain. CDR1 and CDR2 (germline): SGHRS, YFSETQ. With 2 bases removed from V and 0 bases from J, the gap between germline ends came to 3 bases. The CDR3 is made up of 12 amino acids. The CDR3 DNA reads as TGCGCCAGCAGCTTTGGCTCCTACGAGCAGTACTTC. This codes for CASSFGSYEQYF. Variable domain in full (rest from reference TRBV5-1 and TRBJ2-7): KAGVTQTPRYLIKTRGQQVTLSCSPISGHRSVSWYQQTPGQGLQFLFEYFSETQRNKGNFPGRFSGRQFSNSRSEMNVSTLELGDSALYLCASSFGSYEQYFGPGTRLTVT.

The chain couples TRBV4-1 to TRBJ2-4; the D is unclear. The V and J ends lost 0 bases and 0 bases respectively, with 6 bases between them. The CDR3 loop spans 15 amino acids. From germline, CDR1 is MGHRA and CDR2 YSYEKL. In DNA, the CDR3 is TGCGCCAGCAGCCAAGAAAGCCAAGCCAAAAACATTCAGTACTTC. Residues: CASSQESQAKNIQYF.

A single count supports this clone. The chain's CDR3 is CASRPREALGNQPQHF. In DNA, the CDR3 is TGCGCCAGCAGGCCCAGGGAGGCCCTAGGCAATCAGCCCCAGCATTTT. The V gene is TRBV4-1, the J gene TRBJ1-5, with a tentative D call TRBD1 (5 bases). This CDR3 is built from 16 residues. The germline V and J ends were trimmed by 6 bases and 2 bases, with 17 bases remaining between them. Germline loops: CDR1 MGHRA, CDR2 YSYEKL.

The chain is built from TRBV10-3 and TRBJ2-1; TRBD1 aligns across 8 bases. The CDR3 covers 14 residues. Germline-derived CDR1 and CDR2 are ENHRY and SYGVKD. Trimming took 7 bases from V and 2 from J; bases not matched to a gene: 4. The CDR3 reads CAITHRGAYNEQFF. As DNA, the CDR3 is TGTGCCATCACCCACAGGGGGGCCTACAATGAGCAGTTCTTC.

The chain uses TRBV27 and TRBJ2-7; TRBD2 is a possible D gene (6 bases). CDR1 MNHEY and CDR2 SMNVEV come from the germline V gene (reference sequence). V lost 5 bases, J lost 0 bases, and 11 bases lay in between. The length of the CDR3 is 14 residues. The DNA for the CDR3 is TGTGCCAGCAGTCGGGACGGGAGCTCCTACGAGCAGTACTTC. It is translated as CASSRDGSSYEQYF.

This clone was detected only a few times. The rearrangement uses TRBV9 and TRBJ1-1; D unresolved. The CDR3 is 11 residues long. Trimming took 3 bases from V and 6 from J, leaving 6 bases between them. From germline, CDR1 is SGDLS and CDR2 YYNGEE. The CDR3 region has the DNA TGTGCCAGCAGCGCGGGAGCTGAAGCTTTCTTT. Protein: CASSAGAEAFF.

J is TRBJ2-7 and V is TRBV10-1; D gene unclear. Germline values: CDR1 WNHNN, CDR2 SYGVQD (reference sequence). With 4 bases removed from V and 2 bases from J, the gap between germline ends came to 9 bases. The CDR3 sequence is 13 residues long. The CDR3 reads CASSGGPAYEQYF. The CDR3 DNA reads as TGCGCCAGCAGTGGGGGTCCGGCCTACGAGCAGTACTTC.

CDR3: CASSPYSTFSYNEQFF. CDR3 sequence (DNA): TGTGCCAGCAGTCCCTACAGTACCTTTTCCTACAATGAGCAGTTCTTC. The chain carries TRBV28 and TRBJ2-1; no clear D. The V and J ends lost 5 bases and 1 base respectively, with 15 bases between them. The CDR3 is made up of 16 amino acids. Germline V lookup: CDR1 MDHEN, CDR2 SYDVKM.

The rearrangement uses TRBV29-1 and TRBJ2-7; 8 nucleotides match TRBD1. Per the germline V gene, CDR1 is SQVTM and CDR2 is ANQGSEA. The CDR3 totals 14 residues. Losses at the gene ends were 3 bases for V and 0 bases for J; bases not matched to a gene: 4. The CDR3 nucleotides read TGCAGCGTTGAGTCGACAGGGGACTCCTACGAGCAGTACTTC. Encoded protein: CSVESTGDSYEQYF.

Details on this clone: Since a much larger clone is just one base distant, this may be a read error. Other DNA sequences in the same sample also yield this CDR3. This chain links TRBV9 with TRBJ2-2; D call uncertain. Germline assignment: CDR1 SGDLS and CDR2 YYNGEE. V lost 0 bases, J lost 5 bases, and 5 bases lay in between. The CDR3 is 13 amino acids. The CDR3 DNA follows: TGTGCCAGCAGCGTAGGCGGTACCGGGGAGCTGTTTTTT. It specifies CASSVGGTGELFF.

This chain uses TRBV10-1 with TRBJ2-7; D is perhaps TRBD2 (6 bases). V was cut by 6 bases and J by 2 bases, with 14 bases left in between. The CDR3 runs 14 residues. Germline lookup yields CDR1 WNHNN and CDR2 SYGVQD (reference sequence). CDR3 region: CASSPGLLTYEQYF. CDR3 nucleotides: TGCGCCAGCAGCCCGGGACTCCTCACCTACGAGCAGTACTTC.

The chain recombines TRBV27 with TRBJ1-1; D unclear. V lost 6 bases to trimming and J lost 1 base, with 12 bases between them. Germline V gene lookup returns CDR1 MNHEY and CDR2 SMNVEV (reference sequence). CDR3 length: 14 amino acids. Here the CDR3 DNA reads TGTGCCAGCAGCCCGCTAAGGGAGAACACTGAAGCTTTCTTT. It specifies CASSPLRENTEAFF.